The clone carrying this T cell receptor beta chain was seen a single time. The assay was immunoSEQ multiplex PCR, and TCRdb's table has in-frame clones only and misses some. The sample includes tens of thousands of clones, around 83% seen only once; the top ten take 6.5% to 7.5%. The germline CDR1 and CDR2 sequences are SGHRS and YFSETQ. Trimming cost V 2 bases and J 2 bases; bases outside gene matches: 12. The CDR3 consists of 19 residues. This sample was included in a study of blood T cell repertoires in COVID-19. The V call is TRBV5-1, the J call TRBJ2-6; 8 bases are shared with TRBD1. This sequence was found in a young man with COVID-19, enrolled during active disease. Specimen: peripheral blood. DNA for the CDR3: TGCGCCAGCAGCTTTATGCCGGGACAGGAAACTACTGGGGCCAACGTCCTGACTTTC. This encodes CASSFMPGQETTGANVLTF. The variable domain in full, with the rest retrieved from reference TRBV5-1 and TRBJ2-6, is KAGVTQTPRYLIKTRGQQVTLSCSPISGHRSVSWYQQTPGQGLQFLFEYFSETQRNKGNFPGRFSGRQFSNSRSEMNVSTLELGDSALYLCASSFMPGQETTGANVLTFGAGSRLTVL.